Reported below is one T cell receptor (beta chain). These data are taken from a study of T cells after yellow fever vaccination. The study made its TCR cDNA through 5'RACE template switching. That step introduced a universal primer site along with UMIs. TCRdb passed the 5' RACE reads through MiXCR, listing each CDR3 protein once. The sample comprises some 500,000 distinct CDR3 sequences, less than 15% of which are singletons, and about 14% rests with the top ten. Germline V CDR1 and CDR2: DFQATT, SNEGSKA (reference sequence). There are 14 residues in the CDR3. V shed 2 bases and J shed 2 bases, with 12 bases lying between them.

This clonotype was obtained from a man aged 30 to 45 who received the YFV17D yellow fever vaccine. The sequencing used PBMCs, collected on the day of the yellow fever booster vaccination. The V gene is TRBV20-1, the J gene TRBJ2-5; tentative D call: TRBD2 (6 bases). This CDR3 is CSARRSSAQETQYF. The CDR3 nucleotides read TGCAGTGCTAGAAGGTCTAGCGCTCAAGAGACCCAGTACTTC.